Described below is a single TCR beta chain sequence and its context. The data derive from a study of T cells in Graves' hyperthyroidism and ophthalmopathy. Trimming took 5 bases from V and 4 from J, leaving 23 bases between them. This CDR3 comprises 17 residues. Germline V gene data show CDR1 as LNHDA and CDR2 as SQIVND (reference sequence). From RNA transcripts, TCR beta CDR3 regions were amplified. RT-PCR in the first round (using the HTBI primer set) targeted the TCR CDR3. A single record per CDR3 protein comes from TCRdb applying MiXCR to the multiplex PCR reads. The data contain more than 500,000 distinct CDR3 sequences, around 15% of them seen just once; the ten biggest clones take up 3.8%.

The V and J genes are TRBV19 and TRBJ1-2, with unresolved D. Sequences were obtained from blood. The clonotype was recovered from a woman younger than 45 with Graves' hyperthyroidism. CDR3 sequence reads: CASSDGSGYISAYGYTF. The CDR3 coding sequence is TGTGCCAGTAGTGACGGGTCTGGATATATCTCCGCCTATGGCTACACCTTC.